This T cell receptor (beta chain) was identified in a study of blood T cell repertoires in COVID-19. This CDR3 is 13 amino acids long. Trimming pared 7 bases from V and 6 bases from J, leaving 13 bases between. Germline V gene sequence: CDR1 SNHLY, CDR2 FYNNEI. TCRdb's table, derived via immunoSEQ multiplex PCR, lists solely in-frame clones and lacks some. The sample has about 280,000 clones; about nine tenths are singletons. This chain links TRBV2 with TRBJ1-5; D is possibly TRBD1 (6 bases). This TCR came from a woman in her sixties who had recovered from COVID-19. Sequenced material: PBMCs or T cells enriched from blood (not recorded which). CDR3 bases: TGTGCCAGCAAGCGGGGGCTTGGTCAGCCCCAGCATTTT. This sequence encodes CASKRGLGQPQHF.